This TCR beta chain was sequenced for a study of response to subunit inactivated influenza vaccine. One entry per CDR3 protein results from TCRdb running MiXCR on the RT-PCR reads. The repertoire holds more than 400,000 distinct CDR3 sequences, about 10% seen once, with approximately 12% in the top ten. From germline, CDR1 is SGHDT and CDR2 YYEEEE. V was trimmed by 1 base and J by 0 bases, leaving 8 bases between them. The CDR3 contains 15 residues. This clonotype has just a few counts. The input for sequencing was PBMCs from blood, taken 45 days after vaccination. The chain employs TRBV5-6 and TRBJ2-1, with D uncertain. The TCR comes from a man between 50 and 59 years old who received an inactivated influenza vaccine. Here the CDR3 reads CASSLTPNSYNEQFF. In DNA, the CDR3 is TGTGCCAGCAGCTTGACACCCAACTCCTACAATGAGCAGTTCTTC.